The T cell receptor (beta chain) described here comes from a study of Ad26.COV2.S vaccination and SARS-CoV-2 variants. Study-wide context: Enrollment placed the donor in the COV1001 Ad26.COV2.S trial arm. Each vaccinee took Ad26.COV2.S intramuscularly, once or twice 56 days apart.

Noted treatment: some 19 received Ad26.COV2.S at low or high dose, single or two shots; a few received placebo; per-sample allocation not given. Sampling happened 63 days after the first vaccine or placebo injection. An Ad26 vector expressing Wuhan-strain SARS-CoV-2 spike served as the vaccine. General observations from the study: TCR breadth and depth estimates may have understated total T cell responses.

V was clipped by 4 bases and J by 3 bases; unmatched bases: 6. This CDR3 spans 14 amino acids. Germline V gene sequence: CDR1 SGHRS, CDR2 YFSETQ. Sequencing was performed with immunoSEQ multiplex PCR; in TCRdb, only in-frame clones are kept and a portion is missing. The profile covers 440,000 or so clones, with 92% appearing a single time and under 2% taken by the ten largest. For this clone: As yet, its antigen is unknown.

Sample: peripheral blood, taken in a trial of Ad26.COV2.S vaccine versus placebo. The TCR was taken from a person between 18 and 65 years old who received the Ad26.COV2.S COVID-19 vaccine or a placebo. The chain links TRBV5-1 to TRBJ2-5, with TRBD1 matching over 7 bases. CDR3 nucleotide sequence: TGCGCCAGCAGCCTATACAGGGGCGAAGAGACCCAGTACTTC. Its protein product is CASSLYRGEETQYF.